The 20 T cell receptor beta chains listed next were all sequenced from one sample in a study of response to subunit inactivated influenza vaccine. TCRdb reprocessed the RT-PCR reads with MiXCR, giving one entry per CDR3 protein. The sample has about 780,000 distinct CDR3 sequences, approximately 17% seen once. Sequenced material: PBMCs from blood, taken 5 days after vaccination. The receptors here all came from a man aged 45 to 65 who received an inactivated influenza vaccine.

The chain recombines TRBV27 with TRBJ1-1; no clear D gene. The V and J ends lost 3 bases and 1 base respectively, with 9 bases between them. CDR3 size: 14 residues. Looked up from germline, CDR1 is MNHEY and CDR2 is SMNVEV (reference sequence). This CDR3 is CASSFRAENTEAFF. The DNA for the CDR3 is TGTGCCAGCAGTTTTAGGGCGGAGAACACTGAAGCTTTCTTT.

The J gene is TRBJ2-7, the V gene TRBV3-1, with D maybe TRBD2 (5 bases). The CDR3 sequence is 16 residues long. Trimming removed 0 bases at V and 0 bases at J, with 12 bases between. Germline loops: CDR1 LGHDT, CDR2 YNNKEL (reference sequence). DNA for the CDR3: TGTGCCAGCAGCCAAGATCGGCTAGCCCCCTCCTACGAGCAGTACTTC. Translation: CASSQDRLAPSYEQYF.

This clonotype was counted only a few times. This sequence joins TRBV6-1 and TRBJ2-1; 11 nucleotides line up with TRBD2. The CDR3 extends over 16 amino acids. Trimming cost V 5 bases and J 9 bases; bases outside gene matches: 12. CDR1 and CDR2 from the germline V gene are MNHNS and SASEGT. The CDR3 loop is CASSKIAGGPSVEQFF. CDR3 nucleotide sequence: TGTGCCAGCAGTAAAATAGCGGGAGGGCCCTCGGTTGAGCAGTTCTTC.

The CDR3 protein is CASSLSHREETQYF. CDR3 DNA: TGTGCCAGCAGCTTAAGTCACAGGGAGGAGACCCAGTACTTC. V and J are TRBV7-9 and TRBJ2-5, with a tentative D call TRBD1 (6 bases). Trimming left V 2 bases short and J 5 bases short, with 12 bases between. Germline loops: CDR1 SEHNR, CDR2 FQNEAQ (reference sequence). The CDR3 totals 14 residues.

The chain recombines TRBV7-9 with TRBJ2-5; 10 positions agree with TRBD1. Germline V CDR1 and CDR2: SEHNR, FQNEAQ (reference sequence). After removal of 2 bases from V and 4 bases from J, the junction contained 4 bases not matched to a gene. The CDR3 length is 15 residues. DNA for the CDR3: TGTGCCAGCAGCTTACTGGGACAGGGGAGAGAGACCCAGTACTTC. Its protein product is CASSLLGQGRETQYF.

This clonotype was observed a handful of times. This chain links TRBV20-1 with TRBJ2-5; 8 nucleotides align to TRBD2. Germline loops: CDR1 DFQATT, CDR2 SNEGSKA (reference sequence). CDR3 length: 14 residues. The J segment lost 4 bases and the V segment lost 3 bases, leaving 7 bases of the junction unmatched. DNA for the CDR3: TGCAGTGCTAGTCGGCTAGCGGGTGGAGAGACCCAGTACTTC. Translated, it gives CSASRLAGGETQYF.

This clonotype occurred many times. The chain joins TRBV20-1 to TRBJ2-1; TRBD2 aligns across 8 bases. There are 11 residues in the CDR3. Germline CDR1 is DFQATT and CDR2 is SNEGSKA (reference sequence). The J segment lost 7 bases and the V segment lost 6 bases, leaving 2 bases of the junction unmatched. CDR3 sequence: CSAGRGNEQFF. CDR3 sequence (DNA): TGCAGTGCCGGGAGGGGGAATGAGCAGTTCTTC.

The J gene is TRBJ2-2, the V gene TRBV20-1, with D possibly being TRBD2 (6 bases). Between the trimmed V and J ends, which lost 0 bases and 4 bases, there was a span of 12 bases. Germline CDR1 is DFQATT and CDR2 is SNEGSKA (reference sequence). This CDR3 region has 15 residues. The CDR3 sequence is CSAREGGSGTGELFF. CDR3 nucleotides: TGCAGTGCTAGAGAGGGGGGATCTGGCACCGGGGAGCTGTTTTTT.

The chain has TRBV5-1 and TRBJ1-2, with 7 bases matching TRBD1. The CDR3 has 15 residues. Germline loops: CDR1 SGHRS, CDR2 YFSETQ. The J segment lost 4 bases and the V segment lost 4 bases, leaving 10 bases of the junction unmatched. CDR3 nucleotide sequence: TGCGCCAGCAGCCTTCAATCGACAGGGAGCTATGGCTACACCTTC. This translates into CASSLQSTGSYGYTF.

The chain employs TRBV20-1 and TRBJ2-3; 9 nucleotides line up with TRBD2. The CDR3 has 16 amino acids. CDR1 and CDR2 from the germline V gene are DFQATT and SNEGSKA (reference sequence). With V trimmed by 6 bases and J by 6 bases, 16 bases remained unmatched. The CDR3 nucleotides read TGCAGTGCGGAACGAGCCCCGGGACTAGCAGGTGATACGCAGTATTTT. This translates into CSAERAPGLAGDTQYF.

In its sample, this clonotype was seen a few times. The gene calls are TRBV9 and TRBJ2-7, with 9 bases that match TRBD1. The CDR3 loop spans 15 amino acids. The J segment lost 4 bases and the V segment lost 0 bases, leaving 5 bases of the junction unmatched. The germline CDR1 and CDR2 sequences are SGDLS and YYNGEE. The DNA of the CDR3 is TGTGCCAGCAGCGTAGAAGGGACAGGGTTTTACGAGCAGTACTTC. It specifies CASSVEGTGFYEQYF.

This clonotype was counted a few times. CDR3 protein: CASSQDNRAWEKLFF. In nucleotides, the CDR3 is TGCGCCAGCAGCCAAGATAACAGGGCTTGGGAAAAACTGTTTTTT. V and J are TRBV4-1 and TRBJ1-4; D perhaps matches TRBD1 (6 bases). The germline V gene encodes CDR1 MGHRA and CDR2 YSYEKL. The CDR3 extends over 15 amino acids. Trimming pared 0 bases from V and 8 bases from J, leaving 13 bases between.

The rearrangement joins TRBV20-1 to TRBJ2-7; 10 bases are a match to TRBD1. Trimming cost V 1 base and J 3 bases; bases outside gene matches: 9. Germline CDR1 DFQATT, CDR2 SNEGSKA (reference sequence). CDR3 length equals 16 residues. CDR3 amino acids: CSARVLFDRGLYEQYF. In nucleotides, the CDR3 is TGCAGTGCTAGAGTACTATTCGACAGGGGGCTCTACGAGCAGTACTTC.

This clonotype was seen many times. The chain recombines TRBV29-1 with TRBJ2-5, with D perhaps matching TRBD1 or TRBD2 (5 bases each). Trimming took off 4 bases at V and 2 bases at J, with 14 bases between the two ends. The CDR3 sequence is 14 residues long. Germline V gene data show CDR1 as SQVTM and CDR2 as ANQGSEA. CDR3 protein: CSVGDVGVQETQYF. CDR3 bases: TGCAGCGTTGGGGACGTGGGGGTTCAAGAGACCCAGTACTTC. Full variable domain (rest looked up from reference TRBV29-1 and TRBJ2-5): SAVISQKPSRDICQRGTSLTIQCQVDSQVTMMFWYRQQPGQSLTLIATANQGSEATYESGFVIDKFPISRPNLTFSTLTVSNMSPEDSSIYLCSVGDVGVQETQYFGPGTRLLVL.

The rearrangement uses TRBV20-1 and TRBJ2-1, with TRBD2 matching over 9 bases. The V and J ends lost 1 base and 7 bases, in that order; junction bases with no gene match: 2. CDR3 length: 13 residues. Per the germline V gene, CDR1 is DFQATT and CDR2 is SNEGSKA (reference sequence). In nucleotides, the CDR3 is TGCAGTGCTAGAGGGGGACTAGCAAATGAGCAGTTCTTC. Amino acids: CSARGGLANEQFF.

This sequence joins TRBV18 and TRBJ2-1; possible D gene TRBD2, 6 bases. Germline V lookup: CDR1 KGHSH, CDR2 LQKENI. V dropped 0 bases and J dropped 8 bases, with 14 bases sitting between them. The CDR3 totals 15 residues. DNA of the CDR3: TGTGCCAGCTCACCACCTAGCGGAGGCGAGTATGAGCAGTTCTTC. Translated, it gives CASSPPSGGEYEQFF.

This clonotype came up many times. The chain employs TRBV7-6 and TRBJ2-1; D is ambiguous. V was clipped by 2 bases and J by 4 bases, with 3 bases between them. The CDR3 sequence is 12 residues long. CDR1 and CDR2 from the germline V gene are SGHVS and FNYEAQ. This chain's CDR3 is CASSLWYNEQFF. CDR3 in DNA: TGTGCCAGCAGCTTATGGTACAATGAGCAGTTCTTC.

The chain carries TRBV27 and TRBJ2-7; 9 nucleotides agree with TRBD1. Germline lookup yields CDR1 MNHEY and CDR2 SMNVEV (reference sequence). J gave up 6 bases and V 5 bases, and 8 bases lay outside the gene matches. The CDR3 spans 14 residues. CDR3 nucleotides: TGTGCCAGCAGTCGAGGGACAGGGAATGGCGAGCAGTACTTC. Translated, it gives CASSRGTGNGEQYF.

The chain uses TRBV28 and TRBJ2-5; TRBD2 matches 7 bases. This CDR3 is built from 17 residues. CDR1 and CDR2 from the germline V gene are MDHEN and SYDVKM. J lost 2 bases, V lost 3 bases, and 12 bases had no gene match. CDR3 sequence reads: CASSFVAGARLQETQYF. The CDR3 nucleotides are TGTGCCAGCAGTTTTGTTGCGGGAGCACGATTACAAGAGACCCAGTACTTC.

This clonotype was observed once. The V gene is TRBV9, the J gene TRBJ2-2, with a tentative D call TRBD1 (7 bases). Per the germline V gene, CDR1 is SGDLS and CDR2 is YYNGEE. V lost 4 bases and J 4 bases, leaving 14 bases between the germline ends. The CDR3 extends over 15 amino acids. CDR3 amino acids: CASSQGGSPTGELFF. The CDR3 DNA sequence: TGTGCCAGCAGCCAGGGGGGCTCCCCCACCGGGGAGCTGTTTTTT.